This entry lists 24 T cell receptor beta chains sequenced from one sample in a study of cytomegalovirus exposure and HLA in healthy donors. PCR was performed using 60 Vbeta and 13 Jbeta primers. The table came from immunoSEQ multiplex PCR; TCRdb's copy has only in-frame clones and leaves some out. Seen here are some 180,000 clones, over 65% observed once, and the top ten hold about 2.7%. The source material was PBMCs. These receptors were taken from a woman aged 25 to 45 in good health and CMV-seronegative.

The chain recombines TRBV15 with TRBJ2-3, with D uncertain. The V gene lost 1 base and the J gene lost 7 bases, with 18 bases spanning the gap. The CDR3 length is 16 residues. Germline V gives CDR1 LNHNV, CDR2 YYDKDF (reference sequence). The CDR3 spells CATSRGVTPEPYTQYF. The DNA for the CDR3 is TGTGCCACCAGCAGAGGGGTGACACCTGAGCCTTATACGCAGTATTTT. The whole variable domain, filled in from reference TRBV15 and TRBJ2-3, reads DAMVIQNPRYQVTQFGKPVTLSCSQTLNHNVMYWYQQKSSQAPKLLFHYYDKDFNNEADTPDNFQSRRPNTSFCFLDIRSPGLGDTAMYLCATSRGVTPEPYTQYFGPGTRLTVL.

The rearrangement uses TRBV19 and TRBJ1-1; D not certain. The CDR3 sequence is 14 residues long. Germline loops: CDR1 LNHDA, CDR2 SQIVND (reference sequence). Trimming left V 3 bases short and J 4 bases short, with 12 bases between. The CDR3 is CASSIGGVVTEAFF. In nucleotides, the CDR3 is TGTGCCAGTAGTATTGGCGGGGTTGTCACTGAAGCTTTCTTT.

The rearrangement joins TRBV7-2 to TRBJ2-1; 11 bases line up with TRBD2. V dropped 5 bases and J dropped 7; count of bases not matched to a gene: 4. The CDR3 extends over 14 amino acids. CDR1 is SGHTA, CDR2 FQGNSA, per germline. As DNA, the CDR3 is TGTGCCAGCAGCCCCCGACTAGCGGGAAATGAGCAGTTCTTC. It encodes CASSPRLAGNEQFF.

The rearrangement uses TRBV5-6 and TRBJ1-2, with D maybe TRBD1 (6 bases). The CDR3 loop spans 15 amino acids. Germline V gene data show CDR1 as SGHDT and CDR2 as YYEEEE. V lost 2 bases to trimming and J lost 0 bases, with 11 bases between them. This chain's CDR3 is CASSFPQGANYGYTF. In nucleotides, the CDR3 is TGTGCCAGCAGCTTTCCACAGGGAGCTAACTATGGCTACACCTTC.

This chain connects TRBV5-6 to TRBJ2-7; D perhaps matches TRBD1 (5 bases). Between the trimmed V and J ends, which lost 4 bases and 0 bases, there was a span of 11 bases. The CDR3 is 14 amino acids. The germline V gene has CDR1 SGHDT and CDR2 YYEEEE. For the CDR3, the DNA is TGTGCCAGCAGCCGGACACTACTCTCCTACGAGCAGTACTTC. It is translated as CASSRTLLSYEQYF.

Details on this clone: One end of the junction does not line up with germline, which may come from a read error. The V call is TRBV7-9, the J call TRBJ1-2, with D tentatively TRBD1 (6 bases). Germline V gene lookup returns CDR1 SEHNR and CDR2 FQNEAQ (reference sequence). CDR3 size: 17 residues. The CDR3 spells CSSSLVTGGDFGYGYTF. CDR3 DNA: TGTTCCAGCAGCTTAGTGACAGGTGGGGATTTCGGCTATGGCTACACCTTC.

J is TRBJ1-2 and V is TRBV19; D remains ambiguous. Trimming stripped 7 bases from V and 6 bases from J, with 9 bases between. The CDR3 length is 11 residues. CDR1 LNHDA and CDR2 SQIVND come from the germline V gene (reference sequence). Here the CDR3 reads CASILQDGYTF. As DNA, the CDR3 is TGTGCCAGTATCTTGCAGGATGGCTACACCTTC. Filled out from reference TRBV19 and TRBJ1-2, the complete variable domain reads DGGITQSPKYLFRKEGQNVTLSCEQNLNHDAMYWYRQDPGQGLRLIYYSQIVNDFQKGDIAEGYSVSREKKESFPLTVTSAQKNPTAFYLCASILQDGYTFGSGTRLTVV.

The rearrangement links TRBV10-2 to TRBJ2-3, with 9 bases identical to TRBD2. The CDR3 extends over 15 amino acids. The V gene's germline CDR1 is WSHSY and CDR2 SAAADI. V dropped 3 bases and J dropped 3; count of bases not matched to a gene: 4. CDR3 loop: CASSEAGGWTDTQYF. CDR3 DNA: TGCGCCAGCAGTGAAGCGGGGGGCTGGACAGATACGCAGTATTTT.

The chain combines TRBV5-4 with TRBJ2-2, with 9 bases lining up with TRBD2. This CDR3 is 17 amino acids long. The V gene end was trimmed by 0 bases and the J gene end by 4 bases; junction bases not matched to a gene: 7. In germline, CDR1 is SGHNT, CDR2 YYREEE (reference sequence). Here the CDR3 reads CASSLGRGGARTGELFF. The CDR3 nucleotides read TGTGCCAGCAGCTTGGGGCGCGGGGGGGCCCGCACCGGGGAGCTGTTTTTT. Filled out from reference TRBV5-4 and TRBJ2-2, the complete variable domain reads ETGVTQSPTHLIKTRGQQVTLRCSSQSGHNTVSWYQQALGQGPQFIFQYYREEENGRGNFPPRFSGLQFPNYSSELNVNALELDDSALYLCASSLGRGGARTGELFFGEGSRLTVL.

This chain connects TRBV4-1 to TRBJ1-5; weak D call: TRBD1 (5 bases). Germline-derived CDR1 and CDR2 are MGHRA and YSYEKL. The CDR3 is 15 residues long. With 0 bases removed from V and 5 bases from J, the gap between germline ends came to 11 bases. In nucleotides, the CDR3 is TGCGCCAGCAGCCAAGATGGGGGGTACTATCAGCCCCAGCATTTT. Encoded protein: CASSQDGGYYQPQHF.

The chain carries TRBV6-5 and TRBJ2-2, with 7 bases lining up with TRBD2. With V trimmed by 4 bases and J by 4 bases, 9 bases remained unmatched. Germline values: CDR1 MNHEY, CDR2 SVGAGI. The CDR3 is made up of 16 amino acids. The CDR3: CASSSGLVRGTGELFF. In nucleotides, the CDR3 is TGTGCCAGCAGTTCAGGACTAGTAAGAGGCACCGGGGAGCTGTTTTTT.

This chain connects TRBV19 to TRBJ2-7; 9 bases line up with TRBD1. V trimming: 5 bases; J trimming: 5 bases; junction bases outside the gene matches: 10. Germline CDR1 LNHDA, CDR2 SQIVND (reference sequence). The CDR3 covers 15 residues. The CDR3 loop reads CASSVGQGRSHEQYF. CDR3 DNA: TGTGCCAGTAGTGTGGGACAGGGTAGATCCCACGAGCAGTACTTC.

The CDR3 spells CASSLTGTGNEKLFF. The CDR3 bases are TGTGCCAGCAGCCTTACAGGGACGGGGAATGAAAAACTGTTTTTT. The rearrangement uses TRBV7-6 and TRBJ1-4; possible D gene TRBD1, 6 bases. V was trimmed by 5 bases and J by 5 bases, leaving 15 bases between them. This CDR3 comprises 15 residues. Germline lookup yields CDR1 SGHVS and CDR2 FNYEAQ.

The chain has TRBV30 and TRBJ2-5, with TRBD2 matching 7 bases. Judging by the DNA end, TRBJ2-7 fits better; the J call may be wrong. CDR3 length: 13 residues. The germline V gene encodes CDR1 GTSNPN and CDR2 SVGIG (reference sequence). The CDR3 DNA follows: TGTGCCGGAACCAAGCGGGGAACATACGAGCAGTACTTC. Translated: CAGTKRGTYEQYF.

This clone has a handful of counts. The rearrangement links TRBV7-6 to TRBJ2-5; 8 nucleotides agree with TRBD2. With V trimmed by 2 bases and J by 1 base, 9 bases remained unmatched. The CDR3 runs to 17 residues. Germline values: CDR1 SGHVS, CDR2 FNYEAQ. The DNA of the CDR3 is TGTGCCAGCAGCTTATATCCAAGCGGGGGACCCCAAGAGACCCAGTACTTC. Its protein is CASSLYPSGGPQETQYF.

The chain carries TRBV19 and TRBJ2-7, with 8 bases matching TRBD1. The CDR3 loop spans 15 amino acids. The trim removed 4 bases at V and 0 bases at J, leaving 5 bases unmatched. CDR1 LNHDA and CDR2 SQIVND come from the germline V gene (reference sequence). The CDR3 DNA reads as TGTGCCAGTAGTACGAGGACAGGGACCTCCTACGAGCAGTACTTC. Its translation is CASSTRTGTSYEQYF.

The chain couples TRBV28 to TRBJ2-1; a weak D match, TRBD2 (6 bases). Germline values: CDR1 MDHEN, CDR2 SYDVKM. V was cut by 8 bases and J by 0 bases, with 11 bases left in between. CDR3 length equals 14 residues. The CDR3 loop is CASCREFSYNEQFF. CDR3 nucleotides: TGTGCCAGCTGCCGGGAGTTCTCCTACAATGAGCAGTTCTTC.

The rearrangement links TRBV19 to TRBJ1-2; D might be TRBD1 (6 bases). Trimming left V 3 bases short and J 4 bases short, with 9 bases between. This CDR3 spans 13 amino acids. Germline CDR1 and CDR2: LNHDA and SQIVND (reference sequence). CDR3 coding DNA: TGTGCCAGTAGTATGACGACAGGCTATGGCTACACCTTC. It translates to CASSMTTGYGYTF.

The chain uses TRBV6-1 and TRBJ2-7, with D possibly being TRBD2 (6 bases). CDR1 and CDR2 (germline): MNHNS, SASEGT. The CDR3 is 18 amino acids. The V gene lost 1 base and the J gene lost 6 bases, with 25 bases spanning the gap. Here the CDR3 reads CASSEGAGSLPRGREQYF. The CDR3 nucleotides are TGTGCCAGCAGTGAAGGGGCGGGGTCACTCCCGCGGGGACGCGAGCAGTACTTC.

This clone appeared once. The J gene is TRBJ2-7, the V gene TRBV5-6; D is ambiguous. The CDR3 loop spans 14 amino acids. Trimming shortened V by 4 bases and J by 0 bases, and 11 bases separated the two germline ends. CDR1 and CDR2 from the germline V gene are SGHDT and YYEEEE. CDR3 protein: CASSQLWSSYEQYF. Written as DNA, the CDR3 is TGTGCCAGCAGCCAACTCTGGAGCTCCTACGAGCAGTACTTC.

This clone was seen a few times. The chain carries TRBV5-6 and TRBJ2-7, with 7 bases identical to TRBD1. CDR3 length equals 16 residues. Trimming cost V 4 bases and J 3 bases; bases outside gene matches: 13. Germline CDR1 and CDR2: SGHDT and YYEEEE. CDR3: CASSLKDRRLDYEQYF. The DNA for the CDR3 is TGTGCCAGCAGCCTGAAGGACAGGAGATTGGACTACGAGCAGTACTTC. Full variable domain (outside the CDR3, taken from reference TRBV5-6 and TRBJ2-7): DAGVTQSPTHLIKTRGQQVTLRCSPKSGHDTVSWYQQALGQGPQFIFQYYEEEERQRGNFPDRFSGHQFPNYSSELNVNALLLGDSALYLCASSLKDRRLDYEQYFGPGTRLTVT.

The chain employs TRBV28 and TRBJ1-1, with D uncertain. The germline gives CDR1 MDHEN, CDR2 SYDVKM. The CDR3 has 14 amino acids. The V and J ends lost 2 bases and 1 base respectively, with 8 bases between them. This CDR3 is CASSLRGPNTEAFF. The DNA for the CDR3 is TGTGCCAGCAGTTTACGAGGGCCGAACACTGAAGCTTTCTTT.

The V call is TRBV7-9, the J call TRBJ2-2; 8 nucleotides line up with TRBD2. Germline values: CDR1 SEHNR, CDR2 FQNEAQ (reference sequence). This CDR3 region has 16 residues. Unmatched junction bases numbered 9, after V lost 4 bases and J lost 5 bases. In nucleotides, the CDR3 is TGTGCCAGCAGCTCCCGGGAGGGGCAACAGACCGGGGAGCTGTTTTTT. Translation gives CASSSREGQQTGELFF.

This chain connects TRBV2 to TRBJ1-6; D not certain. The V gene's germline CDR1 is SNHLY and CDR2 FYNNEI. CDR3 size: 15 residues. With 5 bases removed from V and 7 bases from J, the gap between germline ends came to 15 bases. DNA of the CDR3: TGTGCCAGCAGTTACCTCGAGGAGGCAAATTCACCCCTCCACTTT. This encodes CASSYLEEANSPLHF. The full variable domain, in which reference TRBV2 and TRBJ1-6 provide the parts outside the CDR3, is EPEVTQTPSHQVTQMGQEVILRCVPISNHLYFYWYRQILGQKVEFLVSFYNNEISEKSEIFDDQFSVERPDGSNFTLKIRSTKLEDSAMYFCASSYLEEANSPLHFGNGTRLTVT.